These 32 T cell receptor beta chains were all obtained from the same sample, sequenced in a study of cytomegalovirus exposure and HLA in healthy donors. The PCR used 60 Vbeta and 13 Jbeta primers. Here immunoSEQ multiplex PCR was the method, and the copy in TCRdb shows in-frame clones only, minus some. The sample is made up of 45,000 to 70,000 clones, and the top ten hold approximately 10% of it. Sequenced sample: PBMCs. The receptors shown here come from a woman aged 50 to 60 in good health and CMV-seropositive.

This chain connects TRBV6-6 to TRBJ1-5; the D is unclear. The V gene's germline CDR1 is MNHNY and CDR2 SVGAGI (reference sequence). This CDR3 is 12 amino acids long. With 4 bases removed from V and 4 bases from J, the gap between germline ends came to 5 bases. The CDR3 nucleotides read TGTGCCAGCAGTTCAGGAAATCAGCCCCAGCATTTT. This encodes CASSSGNQPQHF.

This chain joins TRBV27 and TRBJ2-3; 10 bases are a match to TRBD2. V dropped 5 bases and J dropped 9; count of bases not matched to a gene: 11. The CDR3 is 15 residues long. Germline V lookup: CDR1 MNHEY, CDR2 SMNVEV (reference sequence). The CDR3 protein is CASSPRLAGATTQYF. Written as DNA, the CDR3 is TGTGCCAGCAGTCCCCGGCTAGCGGGAGCAACGACGCAGTATTTT.

CDR3 nucleotide sequence: TGTGCCAGCAGCTTCGGACTAGCGGGAGCCTACGAGCAGTACTTC. It yields the protein CASSFGLAGAYEQYF. The chain employs TRBV11-2 and TRBJ2-7; TRBD2 aligns across 13 bases. The CDR3 sequence is 15 residues long. J lost 2 bases, V lost 3 bases, and 1 base had no gene match. Germline-derived CDR1 and CDR2 are SGHAT and FQNNGV.

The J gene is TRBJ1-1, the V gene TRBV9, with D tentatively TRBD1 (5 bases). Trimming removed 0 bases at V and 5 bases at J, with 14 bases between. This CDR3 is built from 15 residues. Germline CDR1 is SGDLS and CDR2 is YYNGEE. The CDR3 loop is CASSVGSGGRTEAFF. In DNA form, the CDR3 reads TGTGCCAGCAGCGTAGGGTCCGGGGGGAGGACTGAAGCTTTCTTT.

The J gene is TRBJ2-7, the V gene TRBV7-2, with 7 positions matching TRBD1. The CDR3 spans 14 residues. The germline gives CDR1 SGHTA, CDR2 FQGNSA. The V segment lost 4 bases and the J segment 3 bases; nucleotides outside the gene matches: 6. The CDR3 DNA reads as TGTGCCAGCAGCTCCGGGACAGTGTTCTACGAGCAGTACTTC. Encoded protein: CASSSGTVFYEQYF.

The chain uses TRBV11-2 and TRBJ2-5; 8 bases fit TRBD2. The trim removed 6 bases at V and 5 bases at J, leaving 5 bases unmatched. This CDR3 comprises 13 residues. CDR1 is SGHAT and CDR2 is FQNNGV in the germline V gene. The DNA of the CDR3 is TGTGCCAGCAGGTCAGCGGGGGCGGAGACCCAGTACTTC. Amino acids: CASRSAGAETQYF. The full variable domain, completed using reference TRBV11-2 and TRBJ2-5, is EAGVAQSPRYKIIEKRQSVAFWCNPISGHATLYWYQQILGQGPKLLIQFQNNGVVDDSQLPKDRFSAERLKGVDSTLKIQPAKLEDSAVYLCASRSAGAETQYFGPGTRLLVL.

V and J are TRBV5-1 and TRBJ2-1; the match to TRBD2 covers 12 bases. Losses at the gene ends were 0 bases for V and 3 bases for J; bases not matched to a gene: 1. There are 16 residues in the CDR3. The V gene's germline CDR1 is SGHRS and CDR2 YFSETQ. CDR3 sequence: CASSLGGLAGYNEQFF. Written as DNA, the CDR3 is TGCGCCAGCAGCTTGGGGGGACTAGCGGGCTACAATGAGCAGTTCTTC.

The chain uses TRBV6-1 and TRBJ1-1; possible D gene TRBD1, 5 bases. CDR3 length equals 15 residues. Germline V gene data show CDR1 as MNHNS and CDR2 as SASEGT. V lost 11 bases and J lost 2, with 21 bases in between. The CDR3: CAGSGGGSPNTEAFF. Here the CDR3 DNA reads TGTGCCGGCTCCGGGGGAGGAAGCCCCAACACTGAAGCTTTCTTT.

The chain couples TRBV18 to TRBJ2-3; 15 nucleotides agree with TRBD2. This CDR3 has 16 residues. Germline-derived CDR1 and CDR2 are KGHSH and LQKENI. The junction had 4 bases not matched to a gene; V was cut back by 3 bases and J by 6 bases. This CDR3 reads CASSPGLAGGKDTQYF. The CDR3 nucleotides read TGTGCCAGCTCACCCGGACTAGCGGGGGGGAAGGATACGCAGTATTTT.

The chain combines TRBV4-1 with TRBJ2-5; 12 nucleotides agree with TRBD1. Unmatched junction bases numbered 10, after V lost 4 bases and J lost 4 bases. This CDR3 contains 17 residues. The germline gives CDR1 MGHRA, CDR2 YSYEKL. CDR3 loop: CASSRASGQGASETQYF. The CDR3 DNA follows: TGCGCCAGCAGCCGCGCTTCGGGACAGGGGGCGTCAGAGACCCAGTACTTC.

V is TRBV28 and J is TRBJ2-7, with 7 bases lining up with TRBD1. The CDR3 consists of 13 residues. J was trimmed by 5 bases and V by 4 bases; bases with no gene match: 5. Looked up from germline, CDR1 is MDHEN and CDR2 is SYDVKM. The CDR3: CASSSQGWNEQYF. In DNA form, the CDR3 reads TGTGCCAGCAGTTCACAGGGGTGGAACGAGCAGTACTTC.

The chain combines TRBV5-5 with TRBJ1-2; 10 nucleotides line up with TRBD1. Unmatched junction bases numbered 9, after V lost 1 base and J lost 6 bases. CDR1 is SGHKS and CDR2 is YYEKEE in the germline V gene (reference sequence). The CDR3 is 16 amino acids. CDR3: CASSLTAGTGVHGYTF. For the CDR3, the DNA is TGTGCCAGCAGCTTGACCGCGGGGACAGGGGTTCATGGCTACACCTTC.

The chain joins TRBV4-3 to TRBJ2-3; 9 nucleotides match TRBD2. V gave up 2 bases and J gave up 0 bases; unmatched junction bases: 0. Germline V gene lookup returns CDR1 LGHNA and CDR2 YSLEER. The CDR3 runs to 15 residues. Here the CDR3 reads CASSQLAGSTDTQYF. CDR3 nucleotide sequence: TGCGCCAGCAGCCAACTAGCGGGGAGCACAGATACGCAGTATTTT.

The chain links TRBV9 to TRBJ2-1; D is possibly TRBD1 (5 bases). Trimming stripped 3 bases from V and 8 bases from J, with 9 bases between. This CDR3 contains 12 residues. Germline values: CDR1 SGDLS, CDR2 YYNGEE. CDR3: CASSGLTDEQFF. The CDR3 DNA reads TGTGCCAGCAGCGGATTGACAGATGAGCAGTTCTTC. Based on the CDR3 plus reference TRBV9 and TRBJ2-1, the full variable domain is DSGVTQTPKHLITATGQRVTLRCSPRSGDLSVYWYQQSLDQGLQFLIQYYNGEERAKGNILERFSAQQFPDLHSELNLSSLELGDSALYFCASSGLTDEQFFGPGTRLTVL.

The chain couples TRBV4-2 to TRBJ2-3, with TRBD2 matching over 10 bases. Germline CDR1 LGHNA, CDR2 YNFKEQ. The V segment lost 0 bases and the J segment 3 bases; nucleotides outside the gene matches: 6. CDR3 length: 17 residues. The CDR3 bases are TGTGCCAGCAGCCAAGATAGGGCTAGCGGGGGAACAGATACGCAGTATTTT. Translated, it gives CASSQDRASGGTDTQYF.

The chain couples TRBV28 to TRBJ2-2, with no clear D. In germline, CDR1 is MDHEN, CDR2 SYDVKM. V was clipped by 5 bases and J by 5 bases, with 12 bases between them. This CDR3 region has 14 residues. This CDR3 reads CASSLRGRTGELFF. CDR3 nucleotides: TGTGCCAGCAGTCTCCGTGGGCGTACCGGGGAGCTGTTTTTT.

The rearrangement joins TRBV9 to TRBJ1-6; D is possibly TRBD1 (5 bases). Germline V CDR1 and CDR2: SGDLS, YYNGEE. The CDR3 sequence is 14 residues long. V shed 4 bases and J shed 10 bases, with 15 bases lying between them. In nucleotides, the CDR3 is TGTGCCAGCAGCATGACAGAATTCGGCTCACCCCTCCACTTT. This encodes CASSMTEFGSPLHF. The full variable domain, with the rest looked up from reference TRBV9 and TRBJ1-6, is DSGVTQTPKHLITATGQRVTLRCSPRSGDLSVYWYQQSLDQGLQFLIQYYNGEERAKGNILERFSAQQFPDLHSELNLSSLELGDSALYFCASSMTEFGSPLHFGNGTRLTVT.

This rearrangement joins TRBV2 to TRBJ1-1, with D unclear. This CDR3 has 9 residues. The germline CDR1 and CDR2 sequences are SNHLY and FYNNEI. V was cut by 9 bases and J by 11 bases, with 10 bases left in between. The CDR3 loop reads CARSLGAFF. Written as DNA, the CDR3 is TGTGCCAGAAGCCTGGGCGCTTTCTTT.

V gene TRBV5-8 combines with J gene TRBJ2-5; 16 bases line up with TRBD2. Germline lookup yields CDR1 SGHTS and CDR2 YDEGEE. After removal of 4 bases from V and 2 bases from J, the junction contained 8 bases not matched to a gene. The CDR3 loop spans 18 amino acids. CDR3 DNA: TGTGCCAGCAGCGAAGGGACTAGCGGGGGGGCCTTACAAGAGACCCAGTACTTC. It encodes CASSEGTSGGALQETQYF.

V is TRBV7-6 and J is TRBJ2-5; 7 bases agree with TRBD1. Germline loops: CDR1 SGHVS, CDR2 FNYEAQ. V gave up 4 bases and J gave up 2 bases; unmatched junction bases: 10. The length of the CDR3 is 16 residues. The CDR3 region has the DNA TGTGCCAGCAGCTCCGCGACAGGGACCATTCAAGAGACCCAGTACTTC. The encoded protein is CASSSATGTIQETQYF.

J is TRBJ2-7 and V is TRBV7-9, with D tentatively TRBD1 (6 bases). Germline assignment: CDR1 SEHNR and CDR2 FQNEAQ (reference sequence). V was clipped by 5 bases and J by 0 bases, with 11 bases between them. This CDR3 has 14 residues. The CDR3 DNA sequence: TGTGCCAGCAGCCCAGGGGCCTCCTCCTACGAGCAGTACTTC. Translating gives CASSPGASSYEQYF.

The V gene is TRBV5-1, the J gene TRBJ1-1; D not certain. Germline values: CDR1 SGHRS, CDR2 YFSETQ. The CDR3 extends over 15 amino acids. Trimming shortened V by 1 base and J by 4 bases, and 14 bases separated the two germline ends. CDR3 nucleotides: TGCGCCAGCAGCTTGCGTCCGATATTGAGCACTGAAGCTTTCTTT. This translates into CASSLRPILSTEAFF.

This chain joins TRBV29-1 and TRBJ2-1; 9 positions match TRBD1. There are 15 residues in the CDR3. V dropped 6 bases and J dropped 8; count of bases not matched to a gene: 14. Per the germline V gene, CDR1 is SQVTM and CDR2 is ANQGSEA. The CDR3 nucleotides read TGCAGCGTGAGGACCGGGACAGGGTCGGTCTATGAGCAGTTCTTC. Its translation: CSVRTGTGSVYEQFF.

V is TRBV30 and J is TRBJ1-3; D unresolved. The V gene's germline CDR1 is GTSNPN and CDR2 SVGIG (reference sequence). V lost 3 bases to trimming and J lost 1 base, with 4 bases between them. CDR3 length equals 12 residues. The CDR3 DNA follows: TGTGCCTGGAGACTTTCTGGAAACACCATATATTTT. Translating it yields CAWRLSGNTIYF.

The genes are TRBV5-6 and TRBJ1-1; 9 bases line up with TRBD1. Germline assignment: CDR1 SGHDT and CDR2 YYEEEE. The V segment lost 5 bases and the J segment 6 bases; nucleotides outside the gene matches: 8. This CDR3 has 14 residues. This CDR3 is CASRGDRANPEAFF. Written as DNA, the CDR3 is TGTGCCAGCAGGGGGGACAGGGCCAACCCTGAAGCTTTCTTT. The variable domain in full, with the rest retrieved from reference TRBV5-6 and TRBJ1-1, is DAGVTQSPTHLIKTRGQQVTLRCSPKSGHDTVSWYQQALGQGPQFIFQYYEEEERQRGNFPDRFSGHQFPNYSSELNVNALLLGDSALYLCASRGDRANPEAFFGQGTRLTVV.

CDR3 coding DNA: TGTGCCAGCAGTGGAGGGACGCGGGGACCAGGAAACACCATATATTTT. This codes for CASSGGTRGPGNTIYF. The chain recombines TRBV2 with TRBJ1-3; D possibly corresponds to TRBD1 (5 bases). The V and J ends lost 4 bases and 4 bases respectively, with 17 bases between them. Germline assignment: CDR1 SNHLY and CDR2 FYNNEI. CDR3 length equals 16 residues. The full variable domain, its missing parts supplied by reference TRBV2 and TRBJ1-3, is EPEVTQTPSHQVTQMGQEVILRCVPISNHLYFYWYRQILGQKVEFLVSFYNNEISEKSEIFDDQFSVERPDGSNFTLKIRSTKLEDSAMYFCASSGGTRGPGNTIYFGEGSWLTVV.

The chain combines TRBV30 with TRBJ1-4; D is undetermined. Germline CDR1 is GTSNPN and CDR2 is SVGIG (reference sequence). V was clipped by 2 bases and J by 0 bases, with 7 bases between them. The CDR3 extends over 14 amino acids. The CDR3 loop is CAWSRGATNEKLFF. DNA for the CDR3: TGTGCCTGGAGTCGGGGAGCAACTAATGAAAAACTGTTTTTT.

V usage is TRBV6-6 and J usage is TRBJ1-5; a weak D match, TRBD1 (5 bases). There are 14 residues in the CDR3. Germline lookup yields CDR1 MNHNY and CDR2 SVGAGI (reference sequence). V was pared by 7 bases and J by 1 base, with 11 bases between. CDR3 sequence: CASNQGDSNQPQHF. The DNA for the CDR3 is TGTGCCAGCAACCAGGGTGACAGCAATCAGCCCCAGCATTTT.

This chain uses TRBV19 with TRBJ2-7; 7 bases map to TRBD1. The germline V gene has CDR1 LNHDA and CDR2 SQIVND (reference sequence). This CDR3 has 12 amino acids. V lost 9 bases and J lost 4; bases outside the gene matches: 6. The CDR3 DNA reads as TGTGCCAGCCGGGACAGCTTTTACGAGCAGTACTTC. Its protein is CASRDSFYEQYF.

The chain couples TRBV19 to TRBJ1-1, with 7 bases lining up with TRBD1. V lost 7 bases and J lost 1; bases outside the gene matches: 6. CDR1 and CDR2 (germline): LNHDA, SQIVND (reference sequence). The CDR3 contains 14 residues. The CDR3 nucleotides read TGTGCCAGTATCATGACAGGGCGGAACACTGAAGCTTTCTTT. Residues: CASIMTGRNTEAFF.

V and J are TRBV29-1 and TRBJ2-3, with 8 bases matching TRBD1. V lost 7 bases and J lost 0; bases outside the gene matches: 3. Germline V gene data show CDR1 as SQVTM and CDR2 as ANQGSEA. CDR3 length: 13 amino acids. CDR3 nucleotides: TGCAGCGGGGGACAGGTTAGCACAGATACGCAGTATTTT. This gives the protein CSGGQVSTDTQYF.

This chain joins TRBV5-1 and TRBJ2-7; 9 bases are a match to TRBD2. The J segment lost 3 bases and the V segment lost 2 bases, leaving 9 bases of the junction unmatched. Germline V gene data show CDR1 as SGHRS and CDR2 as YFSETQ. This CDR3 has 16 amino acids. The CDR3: CASSFAASGANYEQYF. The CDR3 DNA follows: TGCGCCAGCAGCTTTGCTGCTAGCGGGGCTAACTACGAGCAGTACTTC.